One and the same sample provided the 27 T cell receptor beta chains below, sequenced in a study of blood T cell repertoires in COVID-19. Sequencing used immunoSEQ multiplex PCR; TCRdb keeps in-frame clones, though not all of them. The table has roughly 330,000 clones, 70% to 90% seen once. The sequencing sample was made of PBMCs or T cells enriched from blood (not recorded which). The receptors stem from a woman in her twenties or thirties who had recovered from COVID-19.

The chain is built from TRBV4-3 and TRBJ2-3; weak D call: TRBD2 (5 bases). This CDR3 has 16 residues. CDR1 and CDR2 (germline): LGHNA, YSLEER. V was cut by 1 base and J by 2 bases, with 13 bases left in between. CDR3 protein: CASSQGVASSTDTQYF. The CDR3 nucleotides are TGCGCCAGCAGCCAAGGTGTGGCTAGCTCCACAGATACGCAGTATTTT.

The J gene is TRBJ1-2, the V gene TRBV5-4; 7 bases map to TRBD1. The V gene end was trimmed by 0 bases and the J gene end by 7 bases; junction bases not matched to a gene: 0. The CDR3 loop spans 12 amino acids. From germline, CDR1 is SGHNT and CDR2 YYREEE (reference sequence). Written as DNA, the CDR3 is TGTGCCAGCAGCTTGGACAGGGGTGGCTACACCTTC. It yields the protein CASSLDRGGYTF.

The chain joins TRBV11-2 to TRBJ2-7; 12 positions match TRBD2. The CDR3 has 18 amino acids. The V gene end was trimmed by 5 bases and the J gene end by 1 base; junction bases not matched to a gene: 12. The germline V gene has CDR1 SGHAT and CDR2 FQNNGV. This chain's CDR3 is CASSGRLAGGRTSYEQYF. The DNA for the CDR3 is TGTGCCAGCAGCGGGAGGCTAGCGGGGGGGCGGACTTCCTACGAGCAGTACTTC.

The CDR3 sequence: CASSLERVGPSYEQYF. CDR3 bases: TGCGCCAGCAGCTTGGAGAGAGTGGGGCCCTCCTACGAGCAGTACTTC. The chain carries TRBV5-1 and TRBJ2-7, with a tentative D call TRBD1 (5 bases). Germline-derived CDR1 and CDR2 are SGHRS and YFSETQ. V shed 0 bases and J shed 0 bases, with 13 bases lying between them. The CDR3 contains 16 residues.

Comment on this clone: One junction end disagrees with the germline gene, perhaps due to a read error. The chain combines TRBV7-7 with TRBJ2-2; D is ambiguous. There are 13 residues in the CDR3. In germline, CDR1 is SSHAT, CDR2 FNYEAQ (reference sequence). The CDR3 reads CASSPSDTGELFF. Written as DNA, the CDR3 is TGTGCTAGCAGCCCTAGTGACACCGGGGAGCTGTTTTTT.

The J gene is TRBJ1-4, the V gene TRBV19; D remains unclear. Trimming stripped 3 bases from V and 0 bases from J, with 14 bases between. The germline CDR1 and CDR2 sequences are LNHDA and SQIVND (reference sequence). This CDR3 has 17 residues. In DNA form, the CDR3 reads TGTGCCAGTAGTATCGGTCGGAGAAGAGCAACTAATGAAAAACTGTTTTTT. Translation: CASSIGRRRATNEKLFF.

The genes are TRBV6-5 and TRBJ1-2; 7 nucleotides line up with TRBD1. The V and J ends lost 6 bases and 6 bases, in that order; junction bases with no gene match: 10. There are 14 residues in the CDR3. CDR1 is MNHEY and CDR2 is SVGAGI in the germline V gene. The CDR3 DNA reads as TGTGCCAGCAGCGTAGGGACAGATAAGGATGGCTACACCTTC. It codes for CASSVGTDKDGYTF.

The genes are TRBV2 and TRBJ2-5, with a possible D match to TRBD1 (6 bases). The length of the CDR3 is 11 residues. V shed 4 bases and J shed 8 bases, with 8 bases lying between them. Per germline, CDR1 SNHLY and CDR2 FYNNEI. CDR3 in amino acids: CASSAGETQYF. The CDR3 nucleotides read TGTGCCAGCAGTGCAGGGGAAACCCAGTACTTC.

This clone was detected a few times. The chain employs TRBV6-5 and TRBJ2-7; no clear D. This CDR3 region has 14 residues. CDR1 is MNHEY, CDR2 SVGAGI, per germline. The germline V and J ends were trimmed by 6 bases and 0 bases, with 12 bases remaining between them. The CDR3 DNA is TGTGCCAGCAGCGGGTGGTTGGCCTCCTACGAGCAGTACTTC. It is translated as CASSGWLASYEQYF.

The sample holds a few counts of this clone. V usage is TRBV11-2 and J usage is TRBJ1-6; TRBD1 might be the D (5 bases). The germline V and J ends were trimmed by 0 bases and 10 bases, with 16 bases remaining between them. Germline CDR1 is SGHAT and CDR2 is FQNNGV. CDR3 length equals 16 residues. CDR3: CASSLDGRQGYSPLHF. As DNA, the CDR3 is TGTGCCAGCAGCTTAGATGGGCGGCAGGGTTACTCACCCCTCCACTTT.

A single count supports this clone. DNA of the CDR3: TGCGCCAGCAGCGATGGGGGACACCCCGGGACAGGGGGCCGAGGTAGAGATAATTCACCCCTCCACTTT. It encodes CASSDGGHPGTGGRGRDNSPLHF. This chain connects TRBV5-1 to TRBJ1-6; 12 bases are shared with TRBD1. CDR3 length equals 23 residues. The germline V gene encodes CDR1 SGHRS and CDR2 YFSETQ. Trimming cost V 4 bases and J 5 bases; bases outside gene matches: 25. The whole variable domain, filled in from reference TRBV5-1 and TRBJ1-6, reads KAGVTQTPRYLIKTRGQQVTLSCSPISGHRSVSWYQQTPGQGLQFLFEYFSETQRNKGNFPGRFSGRQFSNSRSEMNVSTLELGDSALYLCASSDGGHPGTGGRGRDNSPLHFGNGTRLTVT.

CDR3 nucleotides: TGTGCCAGCAGTTATACGGACAGGGGCCATGGCTACACCTTC. This codes for CASSYTDRGHGYTF. This sequence joins TRBV6-5 and TRBJ1-2; 9 positions match TRBD1. With 3 bases clipped from V and 6 bases from J, the junction kept 5 bases outside the gene matches. This CDR3 has 14 amino acids. Germline V gene lookup returns CDR1 MNHEY and CDR2 SVGAGI.

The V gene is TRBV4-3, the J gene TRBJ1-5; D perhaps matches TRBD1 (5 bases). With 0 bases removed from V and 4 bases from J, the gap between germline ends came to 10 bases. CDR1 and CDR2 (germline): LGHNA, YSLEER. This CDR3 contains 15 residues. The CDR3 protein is CASSQDYRRNQPQHF. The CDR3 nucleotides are TGCGCCAGCAGCCAAGATTACAGGCGTAATCAGCCCCAGCATTTT.

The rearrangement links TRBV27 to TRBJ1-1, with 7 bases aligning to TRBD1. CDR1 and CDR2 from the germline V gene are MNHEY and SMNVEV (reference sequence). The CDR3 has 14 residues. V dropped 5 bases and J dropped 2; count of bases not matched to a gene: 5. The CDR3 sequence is CASSVGGSNTEAFF. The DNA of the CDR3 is TGTGCCAGCAGTGTAGGGGGCTCCAACACTGAAGCTTTCTTT.

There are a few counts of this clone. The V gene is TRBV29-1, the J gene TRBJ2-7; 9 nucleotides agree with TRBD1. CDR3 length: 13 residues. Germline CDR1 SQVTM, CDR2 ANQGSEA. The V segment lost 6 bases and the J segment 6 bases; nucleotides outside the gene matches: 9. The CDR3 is CSVTGTGRAEQYF. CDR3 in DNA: TGCAGCGTGACCGGGACAGGGAGGGCCGAGCAGTACTTC.

The CDR3 sequence: CASSLQILITGEAYSNQPQHF. CDR3 nucleotide sequence: TGCGCCAGCAGCTTGCAAATTCTAATAACAGGGGAAGCCTATAGCAATCAGCCCCAGCATTTT. The chain joins TRBV5-1 to TRBJ1-5, with 7 bases fitting TRBD1. The junction had 19 bases not matched to a gene; V was cut back by 1 base and J by 0 bases. The V gene's germline CDR1 is SGHRS and CDR2 YFSETQ. This CDR3 has 21 amino acids.

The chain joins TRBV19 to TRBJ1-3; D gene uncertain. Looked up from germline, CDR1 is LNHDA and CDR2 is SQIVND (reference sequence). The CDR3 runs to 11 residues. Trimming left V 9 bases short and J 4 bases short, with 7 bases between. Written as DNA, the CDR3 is TGTGCCAGCCGAACAGGAAACACCATATATTTT. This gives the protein CASRTGNTIYF.

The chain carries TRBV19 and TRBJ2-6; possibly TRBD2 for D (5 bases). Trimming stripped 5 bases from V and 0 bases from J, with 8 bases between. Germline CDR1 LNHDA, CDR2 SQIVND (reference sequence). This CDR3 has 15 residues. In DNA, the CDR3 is TGTGCCAGTAGTCCCGGGAACTCTGGGGCCAACGTCCTGACTTTC. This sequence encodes CASSPGNSGANVLTF.

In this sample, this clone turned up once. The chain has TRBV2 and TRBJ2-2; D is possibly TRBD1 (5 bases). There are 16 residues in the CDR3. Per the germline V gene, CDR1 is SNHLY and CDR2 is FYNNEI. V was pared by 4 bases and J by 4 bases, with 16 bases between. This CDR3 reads CASSVDRPGRTGELFF. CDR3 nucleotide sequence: TGTGCCAGCAGTGTTGACAGACCTGGCCGCACCGGGGAGCTGTTTTTT. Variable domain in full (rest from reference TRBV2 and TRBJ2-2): EPEVTQTPSHQVTQMGQEVILRCVPISNHLYFYWYRQILGQKVEFLVSFYNNEISEKSEIFDDQFSVERPDGSNFTLKIRSTKLEDSAMYFCASSVDRPGRTGELFFGEGSRLTVL.

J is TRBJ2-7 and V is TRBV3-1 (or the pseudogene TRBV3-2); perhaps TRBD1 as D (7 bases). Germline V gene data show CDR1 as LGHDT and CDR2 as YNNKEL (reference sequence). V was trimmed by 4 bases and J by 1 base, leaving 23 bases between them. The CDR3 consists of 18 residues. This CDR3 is CASSRPAGGQPSSYEQYF. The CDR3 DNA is TGTGCCAGCAGCCGACCCGCCGGGGGACAGCCTTCTTCCTACGAGCAGTACTTC.

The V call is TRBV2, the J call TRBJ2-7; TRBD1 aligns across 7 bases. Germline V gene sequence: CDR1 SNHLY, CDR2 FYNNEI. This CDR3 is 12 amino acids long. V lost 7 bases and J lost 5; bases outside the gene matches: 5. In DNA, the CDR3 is TGTGCCAGCATGCGGCAGGGGGACGAGCAGTACTTC. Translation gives CASMRQGDEQYF.

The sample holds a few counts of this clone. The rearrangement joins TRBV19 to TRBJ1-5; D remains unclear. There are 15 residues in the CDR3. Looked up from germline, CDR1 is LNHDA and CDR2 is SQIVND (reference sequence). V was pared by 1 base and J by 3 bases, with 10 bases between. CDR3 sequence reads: CASSIGTSFNQPQHF. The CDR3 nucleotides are TGTGCCAGTAGTATAGGTACTAGTTTCAATCAGCCCCAGCATTTT.

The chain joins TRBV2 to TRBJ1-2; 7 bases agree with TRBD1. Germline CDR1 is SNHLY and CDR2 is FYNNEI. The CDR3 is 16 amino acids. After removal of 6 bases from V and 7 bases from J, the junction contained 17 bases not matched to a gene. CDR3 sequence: CASRENRMAGGGGYTF. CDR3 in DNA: TGTGCCAGCAGGGAGAACCGAATGGCAGGGGGAGGTGGCTACACCTTC.

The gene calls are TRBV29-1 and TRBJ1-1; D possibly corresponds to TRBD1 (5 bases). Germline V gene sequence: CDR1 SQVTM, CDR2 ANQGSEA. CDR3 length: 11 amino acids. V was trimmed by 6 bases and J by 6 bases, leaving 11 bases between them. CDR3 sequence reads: CSVGQRAEAFF. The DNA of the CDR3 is TGCAGCGTGGGGCAGCGGGCTGAAGCTTTCTTT.

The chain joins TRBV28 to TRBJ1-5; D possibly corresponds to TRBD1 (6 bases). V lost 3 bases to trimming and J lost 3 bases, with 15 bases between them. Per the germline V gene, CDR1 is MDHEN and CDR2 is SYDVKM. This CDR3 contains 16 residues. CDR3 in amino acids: CASSFRGQGHNQPQHF. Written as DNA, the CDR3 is TGTGCCAGCAGTTTTCGCGGGCAGGGGCACAATCAGCCCCAGCATTTT.

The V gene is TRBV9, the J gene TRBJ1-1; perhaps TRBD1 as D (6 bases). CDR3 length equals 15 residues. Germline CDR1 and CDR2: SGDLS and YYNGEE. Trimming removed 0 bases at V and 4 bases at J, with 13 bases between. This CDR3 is CASSVAGQSFTEAFF. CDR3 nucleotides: TGTGCCAGCAGCGTAGCCGGACAGTCTTTCACTGAAGCTTTCTTT.

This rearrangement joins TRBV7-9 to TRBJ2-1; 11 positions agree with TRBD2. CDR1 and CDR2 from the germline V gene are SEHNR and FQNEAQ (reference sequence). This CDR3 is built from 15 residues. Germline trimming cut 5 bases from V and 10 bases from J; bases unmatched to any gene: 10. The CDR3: CASSPVAGGPEEQFF. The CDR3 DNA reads TGTGCCAGCAGCCCGGTAGCGGGGGGGCCAGAGGAGCAGTTCTTC. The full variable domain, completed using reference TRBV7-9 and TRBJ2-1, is DTGVSQNPRHKITKRGQNVTFRCDPISEHNRLYWYRQTLGQGPEFLTYFQNEAQLEKSRLLSDRFSAERPKGSFSTLEIQRTEQGDSAMYLCASSPVAGGPEEQFFGPGTRLTVL.